One and the same sample provided the 15 T cell receptor beta chains below, sequenced in a study of CD8+ T cells in alopecia areata. It was cDNA, reverse transcribed from extracted RNA, that served as the sequencing template. Sequencing was performed with immunoSEQ multiplex PCR; in TCRdb, only in-frame clones are kept and a portion is missing. The sample lists about 220,000 clones, about 50% seen once, with around 1.6% in the top ten. Noted treatment: oral pan-JAK inhibitor, 5-10 mg twice daily. The material sequenced was CD4+ T cells sorted from blood, taken at week 4, from a patient treated with tofacitinib. The receptor source for this set is a human donor with alopecia areata.

V and J are TRBV5-4 and TRBJ2-1; either TRBD1 or TRBD2 may fit D (5 bases each). The CDR3 contains 17 residues. Between the trimmed V and J ends, which lost 1 base and 4 bases, there was a span of 18 bases. CDR1 is SGHNT, CDR2 YYREEE, per germline (reference sequence). CDR3 DNA: TGTGCCAGCAGCTTGAGGGTTCGGCAGGGACCGTACAATGAGCAGTTCTTC. Residues: CASSLRVRQGPYNEQFF. The variable domain in full, with the rest retrieved from reference TRBV5-4 and TRBJ2-1, is ETGVTQSPTHLIKTRGQQVTLRCSSQSGHNTVSWYQQALGQGPQFIFQYYREEENGRGNFPPRFSGLQFPNYSSELNVNALELDDSALYLCASSLRVRQGPYNEQFFGPGTRLTVL.

Turning to this clone: A read error may be the cause here, since a much bigger clone is one base away. At the DNA level, this CDR3 is encoded by other sequences in the same sample as well. This chain joins TRBV11-2 and TRBJ2-3, with no clear D. The germline V gene encodes CDR1 SGHAT and CDR2 FQNNGV. The CDR3 sequence is 11 residues long. The ends were cut back, 2 bases at V and 6 bases at J, with 3 bases in the middle. The CDR3 nucleotides read TGTGCCAGCAGCTTAACGGATACGCAGTATTTT. Translation: CASSLTDTQYF.

The V and J genes are TRBV18 and TRBJ1-2; D is possibly TRBD1 (6 bases). This CDR3 contains 19 residues. The V and J ends lost 3 bases and 8 bases respectively, with 31 bases between them. Per the germline V gene, CDR1 is KGHSH and CDR2 is LQKENI. CDR3 protein: CASSPLDLGQSGLLPGYTF. The DNA of the CDR3 is TGTGCCAGCTCACCTTTGGACCTTGGACAGTCTGGTCTCTTGCCCGGCTACACCTTC.

The rearrangement links TRBV7-2 to TRBJ1-5, with a possible D match to TRBD1 (6 bases). Germline V CDR1 and CDR2: SGHTA, FQGNSA. CDR3 length: 14 residues. The V and J ends lost 4 bases and 3 bases respectively, with 10 bases between them. CDR3 DNA: TGTGCCAGCAGCTCGGACAGTTACAATCAGCCCCAGCATTTT. Residues: CASSSDSYNQPQHF.

The rearrangement links TRBV30 to TRBJ2-3, with D uncertain. CDR1 is GTSNPN and CDR2 is SVGIG in the germline V gene (reference sequence). V was cut by 3 bases and J by 4 bases, with 8 bases left in between. The CDR3 spans 12 residues. This chain's CDR3 is CAWSPQADTQYF. DNA for the CDR3: TGTGCCTGGAGCCCTCAGGCAGATACGCAGTATTTT.

V gene TRBV9 combines with J gene TRBJ2-4; TRBD2 is a possible D gene (7 bases). CDR1 SGDLS and CDR2 YYNGEE come from the germline V gene. The V end lost 4 bases, the J end lost 0 bases, and 14 bases lay between the germline ends. The CDR3 has 16 amino acids. The CDR3 is CASSTTGGLAKNIQYF. DNA of the CDR3: TGTGCCAGCAGCACGACGGGGGGCCTAGCCAAAAACATTCAGTACTTC.

This clone has just a few counts. V usage is TRBV7-7 and J usage is TRBJ1-1, with 7 bases identical to TRBD1. V lost 7 bases and J lost 3; bases outside the gene matches: 11. The CDR3 has 15 residues. CDR1 is SSHAT, CDR2 FNYEAQ, per germline (reference sequence). CDR3 protein: CASTPIDRDHTEAFF. The CDR3, as DNA: TGTGCCAGCACCCCGATCGACAGGGACCACACTGAAGCTTTCTTT.

This clone was seen once. DNA of the CDR3: TGTGCCAGCAGTTACGACAGGGGCACCTACGAGCAGTACTTC. This codes for CASSYDRGTYEQYF. The chain employs TRBV6-6 and TRBJ2-7; the match to TRBD1 covers 8 bases. This CDR3 is 14 amino acids long. V gave up 2 bases and J gave up 2 bases; unmatched junction bases: 2. Germline V gene sequence: CDR1 MNHNY, CDR2 SVGAGI (reference sequence).

V usage is TRBV30 and J usage is TRBJ2-5; tentatively, D is TRBD1 (5 bases). CDR3 size: 11 residues. With 0 bases removed from V and 14 bases from J, the gap between germline ends came to 13 bases. Germline CDR1 and CDR2: GTSNPN and SVGIG (reference sequence). Here the CDR3 DNA reads TGTGCCTGGAGTGTGAGTGGGGCCTCATACTTC. Residues: CAWSVSGASYF.

V usage is TRBV29-1 and J usage is TRBJ2-5, with D unclear. The CDR3 contains 13 residues. Between the trimmed V and J ends, which lost 4 bases and 1 base, there was a span of 10 bases. Germline CDR1 SQVTM, CDR2 ANQGSEA. The CDR3 region has the DNA TGCAGCGTTGCATTCGCTGTCCAAGAGACCCAGTACTTC. The encoded protein is CSVAFAVQETQYF.

This chain connects TRBV15 to TRBJ2-1; the match to TRBD1 covers 9 bases. Germline V gene sequence: CDR1 LNHNV, CDR2 YYDKDF (reference sequence). V trimming: 0 bases; J trimming: 16 bases; junction bases outside the gene matches: 7. CDR3 size: 13 residues. The CDR3 loop is CATSRDLTGQGFF. The CDR3 bases are TGTGCCACCAGCAGAGATCTGACGGGACAGGGTTTCTTC.

The V gene is TRBV6-1, the J gene TRBJ1-2, with a possible D match to TRBD1 (6 bases). Germline V gene sequence: CDR1 MNHNS, CDR2 SASEGT. The length of the CDR3 is 15 residues. Trimming stripped 2 bases from V and 2 bases from J, with 12 bases between. CDR3 sequence reads: CASSEWDTTNYGYTF. CDR3 nucleotide sequence: TGTGCCAGCAGTGAATGGGACACAACCAACTATGGCTACACCTTC.

The chain is built from TRBV7-3 and TRBJ1-4; TRBD1 might be the D (5 bases). Trimming took off 5 bases at V and 7 bases at J, with 17 bases between the two ends. Germline loops: CDR1 SGHTA, CDR2 FQGTGA. CDR3 length: 15 amino acids. The CDR3: CASSQGIGAGEKLFF. The CDR3 DNA reads as TGTGCCAGCAGCCAAGGGATAGGGGCGGGTGAAAAACTGTTTTTT. The full variable domain, in which reference TRBV7-3 and TRBJ1-4 provide the parts outside the CDR3, is GAGVSQTPSNKVTEKGKYVELRCDPISGHTALYWYRQSLGQGPEFLIYFQGTGAADDSGLPNDRFFAVRPEGSVSTLKIQRTERGDSAVYLCASSQGIGAGEKLFFGSGTQLSVL.

The chain uses TRBV9 and TRBJ2-7; TRBD1 agrees at 7 bases. The trim removed 4 bases at V and 4 bases at J, leaving 5 bases unmatched. Germline V CDR1 and CDR2: SGDLS, YYNGEE. This CDR3 has 13 amino acids. The CDR3 here is CASSTQGEYEQYF. The CDR3 region has the DNA TGTGCCAGCAGCACTCAGGGGGAATACGAGCAGTACTTC.

This rearrangement joins TRBV4-1 to TRBJ2-7; 8 bases agree with TRBD2. The germline V gene has CDR1 MGHRA and CDR2 YSYEKL. The CDR3 extends over 18 amino acids. V lost 4 bases and J lost 4; bases outside the gene matches: 18. CDR3: CASSPRCSSGGFTYEQYF. The CDR3 nucleotides are TGCGCCAGCAGCCCCCGATGTTCGAGCGGGGGCTTTACTTACGAGCAGTACTTC.